This TCR beta chain was sequenced during a study of CD8+ T cells in alopecia areata (dated by TCRdb to the late 2010s). As for the study more broadly: The treated patients took part in an open-label pilot trial in which moderate-to-severe alopecia areata was treated with oral tofacitinib at 5 to 10 mg twice daily. Tofacitinib was administered for 6 to 18 months, and 6 months of follow-up off drug were then conducted to assess delayed response and recurrence. The SALT score, which quantifies the percentage of affected scalp surface area, was used to measure disease severity in treated patients. High-throughput TCRbeta sequencing was used to examine T cell clonal expansion in alopecia areata in both the C3H/HeJ mouse model and human patients. In humans, TCRbeta sequencing was performed on scalp tissue and on sorted CD4+ and CD8+ peripheral blood T cells from healthy controls and from patients with patchy or totalis/universalis alopecia areata. Biopsies were taken from tofacitinib-treated patients at baseline and again at 4 and 24 weeks into treatment, and several of those patients also had a later scalp biopsy. Clonality in the scalp was compared among normal scalp (n=4), patchy alopecia areata scalp (n=8), and alopecia totalis/universalis scalp (n=8). RNA came from the PAXgene miRNA kit for fixed scalp, the miRNeasy kit for PBMCs, and the RNeasy kit for mouse skin. TCRbeta CDR3 regions were amplified by immunoSEQ multiplex PCR using 35 Vbeta forward and 13 Jbeta reverse primers.

Turning to this clone: The target of this receptor is not known. Base qualities are not at hand, and no much larger clone is one base apart.

The meaning of the sample's time point label: roughly 27 days on oral tofacitinib. The sample's treatment or condition label, decoded: oral pan-JAK inhibitor, 5-10 mg twice daily. From alopecia areata patients, peripheral blood was collected along with lesional scalp punch biopsies. After PBMCs were isolated by density centrifugation and stained for CD3, CD4 and CD8, a FACSAria was used to sort CD4+ and CD8+ T cells. Reading from cysteine to phenylalanine, the CDR3 counts 16 amino acids. The CDR3 DNA has 48 bases and is translated from base 1. V is pruned by 2 bases and J by 2 bases, leaving 5 bases of the junction without a gene match. From the germline V gene, CDR1 is SNHLY and CDR2 is FYNNEI. Beyond this particular receptor, the publication reports: Because the treated cohort was small and included a single nonresponder, larger studies are needed to assess links between baseline CD8+ expansion and response. Tofacitinib significantly decreased scalp clonality and the number of expanded CD8+ clones among the top 100 scalp clones. Compared with mice, TCR sequences shared between patients were less clear, possibly partly because of HLA diversity across the patient population. Compared with normal scalp, lesional scalp, particularly in alopecia totalis/universalis, had higher clonality and more expanded CD8+ clones, which suggests antigenic drive. Many expanded lesional clones persisted in scalp and blood during tofacitinib treatment, which may partly explain relapse after stopping treatment. Unlike mouse skin, which is dominated by gammadelta T cells, normal human skin has resident alphabeta T cells that are also sequenced, and this complicates analysis of the scalp TCR repertoire.

The method behind the library was the immunoSEQ multiplex PCR assay. To provide template for TCR sequencing, every sample had RNA extracted and reverse transcribed into cDNA. SuperScript III was used for first-strand cDNA synthesis, primed with a 2:1 mix of oligo-dT and random hexamers. A synthetic immune receptor repertoire was used to assess amplification bias, and residual bias was removed computationally. Concerning the study's data processing: Raw reads were preprocessed to remove errors, and CDR3 was defined according to IMGT conventions as the region from the conserved cysteine to phenylalanine. Clonality was computed as 1 minus the Shannon entropy, with the entropy normalized by log2 of the number of productive unique TCRs. Whether each scalp clone was CD4 or CD8 was inferred by checking scalp TCRbeta sequences against the CD4 and CD8 repertoires from sorted blood. The clones in this table, taken by TCRdb from immuneACCESS, are in-frame only. Not every clone is retained; where verified, under half of the shortfall comes from an unresolved V gene, and the cause of the rest is unknown. V and J calls and clone size come straight from that table; D and trimming were deduced from the DNA. Present in this sample are 110,000 to 150,000 clones, 54% of which were seen just once. The biggest ten clones account for around a sixth of the sample.

The specimen comprised CD8+ T cells sorted from blood, sampled at week 4, from a patient treated with tofacitinib. Rearrangement joined TRBV2 to TRBJ2-3, and TRBD1 aligns with 9 junction nucleotides. The receptor was derived from a human donor with alopecia areata. The DNA is TGTGCCAGCAGTGAAACGCGGGACAGGGCCACAGATACGCAGTATTTT. Its amino acids are CASSETRDRATDTQYF.